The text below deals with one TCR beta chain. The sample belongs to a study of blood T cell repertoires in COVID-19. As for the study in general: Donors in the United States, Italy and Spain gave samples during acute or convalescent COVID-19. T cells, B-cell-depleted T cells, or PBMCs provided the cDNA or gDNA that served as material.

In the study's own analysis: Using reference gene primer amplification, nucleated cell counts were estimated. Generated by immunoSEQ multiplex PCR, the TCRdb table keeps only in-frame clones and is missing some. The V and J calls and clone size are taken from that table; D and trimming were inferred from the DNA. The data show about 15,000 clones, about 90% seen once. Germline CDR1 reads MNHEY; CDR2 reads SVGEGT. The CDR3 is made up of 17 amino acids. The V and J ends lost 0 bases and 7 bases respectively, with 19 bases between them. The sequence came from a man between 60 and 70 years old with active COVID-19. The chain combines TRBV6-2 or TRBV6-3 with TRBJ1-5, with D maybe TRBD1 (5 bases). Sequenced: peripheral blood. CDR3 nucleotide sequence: TGTGCCAGCAGTTACTCCCCCGGGCAGGGAAGTAGGCAGCCCCAGCATTTT. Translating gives CASSYSPGQGSRQPQHF.